This TCR beta chain was recovered during a study of shared clonotypes between healthy human individuals. Overall study results and limits: Sorted-subset sequencing, rarefaction showed, was incomplete despite large depth.

Remarks on this clone: Its antigen is undetermined.

Using immunoSEQ multiplex PCR, the repertoire was profiled, and TCRdb retains in-frame clones only, with some absent. This sample has 2.5 million or so clones, with around 94% found just once. Germline CDR1 is MNHEY and CDR2 is SVGAGI. The CDR3 length is 14 residues. V lost 6 bases and J lost 0; bases outside the gene matches: 4. This TCR was recovered from a man between 18 and 29 years old in good health. The rearrangement joins TRBV6-5 to TRBJ2-7, with 8 nucleotides matching TRBD2. The sample taken for sequencing was naive CD4+ T cells sorted from blood. Regarding subset: CD45RA+ positively selected. In DNA form, the CDR3 reads TGTGCCAGCAGAATAGCGGGGAGCTCCTACGAGCAGTACTTC. This gives the protein CASRIAGSSYEQYF.